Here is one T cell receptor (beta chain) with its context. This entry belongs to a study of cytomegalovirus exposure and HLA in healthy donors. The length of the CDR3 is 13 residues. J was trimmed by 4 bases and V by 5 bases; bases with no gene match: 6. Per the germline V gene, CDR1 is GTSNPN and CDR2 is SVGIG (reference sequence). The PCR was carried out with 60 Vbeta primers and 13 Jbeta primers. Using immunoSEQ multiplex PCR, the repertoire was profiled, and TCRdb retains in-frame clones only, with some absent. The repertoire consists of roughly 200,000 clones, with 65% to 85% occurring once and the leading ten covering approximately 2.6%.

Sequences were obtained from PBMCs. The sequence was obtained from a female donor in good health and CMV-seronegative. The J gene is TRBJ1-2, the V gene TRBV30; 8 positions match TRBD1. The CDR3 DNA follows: TGTGCCTGGGGGCGGGACAGGCCCTATGGCTACACCTTC. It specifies CAWGRDRPYGYTF.